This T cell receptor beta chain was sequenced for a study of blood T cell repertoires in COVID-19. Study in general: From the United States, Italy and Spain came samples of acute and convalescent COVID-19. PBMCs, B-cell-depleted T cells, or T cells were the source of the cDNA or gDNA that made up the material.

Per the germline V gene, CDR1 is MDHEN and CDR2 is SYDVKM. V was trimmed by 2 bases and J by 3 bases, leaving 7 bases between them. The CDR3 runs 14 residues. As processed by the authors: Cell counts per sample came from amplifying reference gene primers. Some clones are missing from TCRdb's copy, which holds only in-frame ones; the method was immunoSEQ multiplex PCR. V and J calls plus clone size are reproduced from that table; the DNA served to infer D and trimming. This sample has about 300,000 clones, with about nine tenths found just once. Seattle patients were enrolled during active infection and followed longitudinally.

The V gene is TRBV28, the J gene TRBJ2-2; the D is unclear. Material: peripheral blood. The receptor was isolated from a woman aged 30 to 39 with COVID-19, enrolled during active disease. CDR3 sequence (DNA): TGTGCCAGCAGTTTAGCTAGTCACACCGGGGAGCTGTTTTTT. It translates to CASSLASHTGELFF. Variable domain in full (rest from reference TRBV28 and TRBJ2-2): DVKVTQSSRYLVKRTGEKVFLECVQDMDHENMFWYRQDPGLGLRLIYFSYDVKMKEKGDIPEGYSVSREKKERFSLILESASTNQTSMYLCASSLASHTGELFFGEGSRLTVL.